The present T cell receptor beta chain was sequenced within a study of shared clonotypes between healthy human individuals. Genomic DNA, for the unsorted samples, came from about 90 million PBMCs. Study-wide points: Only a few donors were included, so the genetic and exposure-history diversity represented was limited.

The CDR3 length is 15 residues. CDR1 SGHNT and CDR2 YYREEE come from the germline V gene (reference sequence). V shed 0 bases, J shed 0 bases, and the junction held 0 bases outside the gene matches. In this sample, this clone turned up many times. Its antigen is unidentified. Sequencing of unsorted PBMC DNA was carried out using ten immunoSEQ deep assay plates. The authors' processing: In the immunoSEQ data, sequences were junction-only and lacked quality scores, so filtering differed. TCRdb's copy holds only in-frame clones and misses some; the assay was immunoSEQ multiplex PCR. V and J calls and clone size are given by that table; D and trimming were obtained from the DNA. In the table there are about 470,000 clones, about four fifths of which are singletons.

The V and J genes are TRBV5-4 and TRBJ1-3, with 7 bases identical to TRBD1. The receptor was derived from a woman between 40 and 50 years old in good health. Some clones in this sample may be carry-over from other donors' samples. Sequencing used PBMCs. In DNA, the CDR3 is TGTGCCAGCAGCTTGGCAGGGGGCTCTGGAAACACCATATATTTT. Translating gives CASSLAGGSGNTIYF.